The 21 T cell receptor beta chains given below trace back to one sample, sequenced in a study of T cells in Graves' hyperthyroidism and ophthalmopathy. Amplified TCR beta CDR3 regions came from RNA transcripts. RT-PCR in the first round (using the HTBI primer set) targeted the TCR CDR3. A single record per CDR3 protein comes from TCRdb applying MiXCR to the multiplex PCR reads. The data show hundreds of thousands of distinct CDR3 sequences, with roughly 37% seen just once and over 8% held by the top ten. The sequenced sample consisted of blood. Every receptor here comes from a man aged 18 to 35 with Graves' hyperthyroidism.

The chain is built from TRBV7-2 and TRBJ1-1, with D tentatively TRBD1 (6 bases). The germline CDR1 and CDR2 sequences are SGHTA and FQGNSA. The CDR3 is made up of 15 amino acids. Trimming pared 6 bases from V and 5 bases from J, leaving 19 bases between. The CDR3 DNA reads TGTGCCAGCAGATACCCGGGTCGGGGGCATACTGAAGCTTTCTTT. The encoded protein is CASRYPGRGHTEAFF.

The CDR3 protein is CSATPRGYGELFF. The CDR3 region has the DNA TGCAGTGCTACCCCGAGGGGGTACGGGGAGCTGTTTTTT. The V and J genes are TRBV20-1 and TRBJ2-2; TRBD1 might be the D (6 bases). Germline V gene lookup returns CDR1 DFQATT and CDR2 SNEGSKA (reference sequence). This CDR3 spans 13 amino acids. The V gene lost 4 bases and the J gene lost 7 bases, with 13 bases spanning the gap.

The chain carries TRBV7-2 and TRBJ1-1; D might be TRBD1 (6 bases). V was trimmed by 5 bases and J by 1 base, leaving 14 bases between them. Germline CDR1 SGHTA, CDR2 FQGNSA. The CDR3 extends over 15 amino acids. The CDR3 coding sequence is TGTGCCAGCAGCCAAGAAGGGACACAGAACACTGAAGCTTTCTTT. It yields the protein CASSQEGTQNTEAFF.

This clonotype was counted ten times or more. In DNA form, the CDR3 reads TGTGCCATCAAGGGTGGTTCCTCTGGAAACACCATATATTTT. Translated: CAIKGGSSGNTIYF. V and J are TRBV10-3 and TRBJ1-3, with D uncertain. Germline CDR1 is ENHRY and CDR2 is SYGVKD. The CDR3 extends over 14 amino acids. Trimming stripped 7 bases from V and 0 bases from J, with 10 bases between.

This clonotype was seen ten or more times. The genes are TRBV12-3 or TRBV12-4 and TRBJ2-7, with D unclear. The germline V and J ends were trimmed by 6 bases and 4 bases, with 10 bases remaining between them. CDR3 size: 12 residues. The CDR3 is CASSHLRYEQYF. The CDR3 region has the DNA TGTGCCAGCAGCCATCTTCGGTACGAGCAGTACTTC.

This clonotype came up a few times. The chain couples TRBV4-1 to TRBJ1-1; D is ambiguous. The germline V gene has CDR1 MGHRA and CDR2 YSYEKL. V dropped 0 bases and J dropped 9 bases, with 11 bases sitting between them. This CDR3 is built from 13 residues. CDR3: CASSQDTRTQAFF. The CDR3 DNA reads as TGCGCCAGCAGCCAAGATACCCGAACCCAAGCTTTCTTT.

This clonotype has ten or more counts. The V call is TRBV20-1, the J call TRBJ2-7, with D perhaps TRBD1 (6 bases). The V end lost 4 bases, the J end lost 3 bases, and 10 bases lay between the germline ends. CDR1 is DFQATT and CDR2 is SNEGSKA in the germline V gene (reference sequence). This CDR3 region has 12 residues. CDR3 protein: CSANREVYEQYF. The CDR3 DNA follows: TGCAGTGCTAACAGGGAAGTCTACGAGCAGTACTTC.

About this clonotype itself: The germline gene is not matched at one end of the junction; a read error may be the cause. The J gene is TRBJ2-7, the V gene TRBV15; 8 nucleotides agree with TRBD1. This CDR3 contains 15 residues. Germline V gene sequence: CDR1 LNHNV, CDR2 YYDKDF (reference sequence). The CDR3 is CAASSVGQGGGEQYF. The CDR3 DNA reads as TGTGCCGCCAGCAGCGTCGGACAGGGTGGAGGCGAGCAGTACTTC.

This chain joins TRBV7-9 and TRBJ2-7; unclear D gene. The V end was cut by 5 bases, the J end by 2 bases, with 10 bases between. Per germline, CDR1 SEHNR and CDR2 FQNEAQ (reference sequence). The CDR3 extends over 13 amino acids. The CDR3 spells CASSTTAAYEQYF. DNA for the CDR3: TGTGCCAGCAGCACCACAGCCGCCTACGAGCAGTACTTC.

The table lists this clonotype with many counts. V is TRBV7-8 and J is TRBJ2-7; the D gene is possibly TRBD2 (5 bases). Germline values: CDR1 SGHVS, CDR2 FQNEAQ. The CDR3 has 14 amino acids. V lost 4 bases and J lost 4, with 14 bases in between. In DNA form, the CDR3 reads TGTGCCAGCAGCTCCTTCGAGGGCCCATACGAGCAGTACTTC. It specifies CASSSFEGPYEQYF.

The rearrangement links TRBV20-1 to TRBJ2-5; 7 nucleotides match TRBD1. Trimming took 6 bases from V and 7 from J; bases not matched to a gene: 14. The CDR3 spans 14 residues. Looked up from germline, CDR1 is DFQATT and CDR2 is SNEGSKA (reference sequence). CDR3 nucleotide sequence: TGCAGTGCCCCCAGGGGGAACAATTTGGGGACCCAGTACTTC. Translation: CSAPRGNNLGTQYF.

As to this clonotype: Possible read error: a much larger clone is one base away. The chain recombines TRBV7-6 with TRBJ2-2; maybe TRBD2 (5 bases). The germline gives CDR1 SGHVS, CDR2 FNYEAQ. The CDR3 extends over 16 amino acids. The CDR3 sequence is CASSLEGRASTGEPFF. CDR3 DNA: TGTGCCAGCAGCTTAGAGGGTCGGGCGTCTACCGGGGAGCCGTTTTTT.

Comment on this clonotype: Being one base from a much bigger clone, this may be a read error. The CDR3 protein is CSSRTGQTPNTEAFF. The CDR3 DNA reads TGCAGCAGCAGGACCGGACAGACCCCTAACACTGAAGCTTTCTTT. V is TRBV29-1 and J is TRBJ1-1; weak D call: TRBD1 (6 bases). Deletions cut 8 bases from V and 2 bases from J, with 21 bases between. In germline, CDR1 is SQVTM, CDR2 ANQGSEA. The CDR3 is made up of 15 amino acids.

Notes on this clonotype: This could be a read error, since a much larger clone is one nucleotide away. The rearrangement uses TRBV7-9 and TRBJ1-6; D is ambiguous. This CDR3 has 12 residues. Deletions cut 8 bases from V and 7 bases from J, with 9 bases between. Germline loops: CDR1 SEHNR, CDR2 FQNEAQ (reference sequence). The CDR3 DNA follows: TGTGCCAGCGGCGCCATGAATTCACCCCTCCACTTT. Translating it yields CASGAMNSPLHF.

CDR3 in DNA: TGTGCCAGCAGCTTAGCCAATACGCCCTACGAGCAGTACTTC. This sequence encodes CASSLANTPYEQYF. The chain has TRBV9 and TRBJ2-7; D gene unclear. The CDR3 has 14 amino acids. Germline V gene data show CDR1 as SGDLS and CDR2 as YYNGEE. Trimming shortened V by 4 bases and J by 2 bases, and 13 bases separated the two germline ends.

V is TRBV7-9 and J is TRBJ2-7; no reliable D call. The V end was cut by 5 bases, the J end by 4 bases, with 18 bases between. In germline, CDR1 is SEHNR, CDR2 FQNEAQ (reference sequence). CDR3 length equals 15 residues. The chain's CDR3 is CASSHFGTEPYEQYF. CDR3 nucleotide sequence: TGTGCCAGCAGCCACTTTGGCACAGAACCGTACGAGCAGTACTTC.

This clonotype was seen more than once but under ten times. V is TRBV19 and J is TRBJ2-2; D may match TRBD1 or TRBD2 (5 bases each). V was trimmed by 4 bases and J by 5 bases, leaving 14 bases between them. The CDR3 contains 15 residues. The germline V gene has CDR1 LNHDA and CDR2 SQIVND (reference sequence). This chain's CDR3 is CASSRRGDRTGELFF. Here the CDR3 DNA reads TGTGCCAGTAGTAGGAGAGGGGATCGGACCGGGGAGCTGTTTTTT.

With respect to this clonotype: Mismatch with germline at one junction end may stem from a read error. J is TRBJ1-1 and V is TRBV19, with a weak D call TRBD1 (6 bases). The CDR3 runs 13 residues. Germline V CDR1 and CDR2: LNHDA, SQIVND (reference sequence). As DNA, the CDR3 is TGTGCCAGTAGTTCACAGGGAGGGACTGAAACTTTCTTT. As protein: CASSSQGGTETFF.

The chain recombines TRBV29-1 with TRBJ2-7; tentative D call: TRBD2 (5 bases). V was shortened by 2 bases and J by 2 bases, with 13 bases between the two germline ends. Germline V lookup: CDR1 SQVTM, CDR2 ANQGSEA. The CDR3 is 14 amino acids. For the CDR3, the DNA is TGCAGCGTTGAATTGGCGGAGGCAGCCTACGAGCAGTACTTC. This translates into CSVELAEAAYEQYF.

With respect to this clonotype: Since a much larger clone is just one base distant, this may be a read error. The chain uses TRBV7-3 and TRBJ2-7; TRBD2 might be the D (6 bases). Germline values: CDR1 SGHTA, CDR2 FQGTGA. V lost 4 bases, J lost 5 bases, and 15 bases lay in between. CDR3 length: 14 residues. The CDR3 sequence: CASSWDSPRDEQYF. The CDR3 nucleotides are TGTGCCAGCAGCTGGGACTCCCCTAGGGACGAGCAGTACTTC.

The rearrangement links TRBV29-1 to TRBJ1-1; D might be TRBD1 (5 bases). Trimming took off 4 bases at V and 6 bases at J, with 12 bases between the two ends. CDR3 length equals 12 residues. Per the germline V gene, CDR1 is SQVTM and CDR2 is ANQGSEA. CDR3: CSVGGDGSEAFF. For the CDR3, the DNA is TGCAGCGTTGGGGGGGATGGCTCTGAAGCTTTCTTT. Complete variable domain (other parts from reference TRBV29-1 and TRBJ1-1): SAVISQKPSRDICQRGTSLTIQCQVDSQVTMMFWYRQQPGQSLTLIATANQGSEATYESGFVIDKFPISRPNLTFSTLTVSNMSPEDSSIYLCSVGGDGSEAFFGQGTRLTVV.